A selection of T cell receptor beta chains follows, all from one sample in a study of blood T cell repertoires in COVID-19. Only in-frame clones appear in the TCRdb table, and some are missing; sequencing was by immunoSEQ multiplex PCR. The sample has under 300,000 clones, around 90% seen once; the top ten hold more than 5%. The sample was PBMCs or T cells enriched from blood (not recorded which). The receptors were sampled from a woman in her 30s with acute COVID-19. Both conserved end residues are part of each CDR3. Fields, in order: J gene, CDR3 length, V gene, clone size, D gene, CDR3 DNA, CDR3 protein. A D gene is named only where the DNA matches it firmly. Clone size is stated in some rows and not others, as once, few, many or a class when expanded.

j_call: TRBJ2-1
cdr3_length: 17
v_call: TRBV15
clone_size: NA
d_call: TRBD2
cdr3_nt: TGTGCCACCAGCAGGGAAAGTCTAGCGGTCTCCTACAATGAGCAGTTCTTC
cdr3_aa: CATSRESLAVSYNEQFF

j_call: TRBJ1-2
cdr3_length: 14
v_call: TRBV28
clone_size: NA
d_call: NA
cdr3_nt: TGTGCCAGCACCGGCCCAGGCAGGCTCCATGGCTACACCTTC
cdr3_aa: CASTGPGRLHGYTF

j_call: TRBJ1-5
cdr3_length: 14
v_call: TRBV6-5
clone_size: NA
d_call: TRBD1
cdr3_nt: TGTGCCAGCAGTTACGGACAGGCTAATCAGCCCCAGCATTTT
cdr3_aa: CASSYGQANQPQHF

j_call: TRBJ2-7
cdr3_length: 13
v_call: TRBV11-3
clone_size: NA
d_call: NA
cdr3_nt: TGTGCCAGCAGCCACCGGGACAACTACGAGCAGTACTTC
cdr3_aa: CASSHRDNYEQYF

j_call: TRBJ1-4
cdr3_length: 15
v_call: TRBV7-8
clone_size: once
d_call: TRBD1
cdr3_nt: TGTGCCAGCAGCCTAAGGACAGGGGGAAATGAAAAACTGTTTTTT
cdr3_aa: CASSLRTGGNEKLFF

j_call: TRBJ2-5
cdr3_length: 15
v_call: TRBV5-1
clone_size: NA
d_call: TRBD1
cdr3_nt: TGCGCCAGCTTATTAACCCCCGGGACAGAAGAGACCCAGTACTTC
cdr3_aa: CASLLTPGTEETQYF

j_call: TRBJ1-2
cdr3_length: 11
v_call: TRBV5-6
clone_size: NA
d_call: NA
cdr3_nt: TGTGCCAGCAGCGCGGTGGGTGGCTACACCTTC
cdr3_aa: CASSAVGGYTF

j_call: TRBJ2-7
cdr3_length: 14
v_call: TRBV4-3
clone_size: NA
d_call: TRBD2
cdr3_nt: TGCGCCAGCAGCCAACTAGCGGGGGCCTACGAGCAGTACTTC
cdr3_aa: CASSQLAGAYEQYF

j_call: TRBJ2-2
cdr3_length: 16
v_call: TRBV11-2
clone_size: few
d_call: TRBD2
cdr3_nt: TGTGCCAGCAGCTTCCTGGCTAGCGGGGGTTCAGGGGAGCTGTTTTTT
cdr3_aa: CASSFLASGGSGELFF

j_call: TRBJ1-5
cdr3_length: 13
v_call: TRBV18
clone_size: NA
d_call: NA
cdr3_nt: TGTGCCAGCTCACCGTTACCGGGGCAGCCCCAGCATTTT
cdr3_aa: CASSPLPGQPQHF

j_call: TRBJ1-2
cdr3_length: 13
v_call: TRBV27
clone_size: NA
d_call: NA
cdr3_nt: TGTGCCAGCAGTTTTGGCAGGGCTTATGGCTACACCTTC
cdr3_aa: CASSFGRAYGYTF

j_call: TRBJ2-3
cdr3_length: 14
v_call: TRBV30
clone_size: NA
d_call: NA
cdr3_nt: TGTGCCTGGAGTCAGGGGGGAGCTACAGATACGCAGTATTTT
cdr3_aa: CAWSQGGATDTQYF

j_call: TRBJ1-5
cdr3_length: 16
v_call: TRBV6-4
clone_size: NA
d_call: NA
cdr3_nt: TGTGCCAGCAGTGACTCGTCTGGTGAGGGGGATCAGCCCCAGCATTTT
cdr3_aa: CASSDSSGEGDQPQHF

j_call: TRBJ2-6
cdr3_length: 19
v_call: TRBV28
clone_size: NA
d_call: TRBD2
cdr3_nt: TGTGCCAGCAGTGGGCTAGCGGGGGGCAAAAGCTCTGGGGCCAACGTCCTGACTTTC
cdr3_aa: CASSGLAGGKSSGANVLTF

j_call: TRBJ1-2
cdr3_length: 15
v_call: TRBV29-1
clone_size: NA
d_call: NA
cdr3_nt: TGCAGCGTTGAAGATCTAAACCAGGGTAACTATGGCTACACCTTC
cdr3_aa: CSVEDLNQGNYGYTF

j_call: TRBJ2-7
cdr3_length: 15
v_call: TRBV28
clone_size: NA
d_call: TRBD1
cdr3_nt: TGTGCCAGCAGCTCGTCCGGGACAGGGGGGCGCGAGCAGTACTTC
cdr3_aa: CASSSSGTGGREQYF

j_call: TRBJ1-2
cdr3_length: 15
v_call: TRBV7-9
clone_size: NA
d_call: TRBD1
cdr3_nt: TGTGCCAGCAGTTCCAGGACAGGGGTTGGCTATGGCTACACCTTC
cdr3_aa: CASSSRTGVGYGYTF

j_call: TRBJ2-3
cdr3_length: 15
v_call: TRBV18
clone_size: few
d_call: TRBD2
cdr3_nt: TGTGCCAGCTCACCACTCCTAGCGGGAGGAGATACGCAGTATTTT
cdr3_aa: CASSPLLAGGDTQYF

j_call: TRBJ2-3
cdr3_length: 17
v_call: TRBV9
clone_size: NA
d_call: TRBD2
cdr3_nt: TGTGCCAGCAGTGCCCGCCGGGGCGGGAGCAACACAGATACGCAGTATTTT
cdr3_aa: CASSARRGGSNTDTQYF

j_call: TRBJ2-3
cdr3_length: 15
v_call: TRBV6-5
clone_size: NA
d_call: NA
cdr3_nt: TGTGCCAGCACCCTAGAAGCCCACGGTGCAGATACGCAGTATTTT
cdr3_aa: CASTLEAHGADTQYF

j_call: TRBJ1-5
cdr3_length: 14
v_call: TRBV28
clone_size: NA
d_call: TRBD1
cdr3_nt: TGTGCCAGCAGCGAGACAGGGGGTGGGCAGCCCCAGCATTTT
cdr3_aa: CASSETGGGQPQHF

j_call: TRBJ2-3
cdr3_length: 17
v_call: TRBV6-4
clone_size: NA
d_call: NA
cdr3_nt: TGTGCCAGCAGTGCCCTGAACCGGGATCCGGGCCCAGATACGCAGTATTTT
cdr3_aa: CASSALNRDPGPDTQYF

j_call: TRBJ2-3
cdr3_length: 14
v_call: TRBV2
clone_size: NA
d_call: TRBD2
cdr3_nt: TGTGCCAGCCTAGCGGGGGGCCACGGGGATACGCAGTATTTT
cdr3_aa: CASLAGGHGDTQYF

j_call: TRBJ2-1
cdr3_length: 13
v_call: TRBV28
clone_size: NA
d_call: TRBD1
cdr3_nt: TGTGCCAGCAGTTCAAATACAGGGGCAGAGCAGTTCTTC
cdr3_aa: CASSSNTGAEQFF

j_call: TRBJ1-4
cdr3_length: 13
v_call: TRBV6-4
clone_size: NA
d_call: TRBD1
cdr3_nt: TGTGCCAGCGAACAGGGGTCGGGTGAAAAACTGTTTTTT
cdr3_aa: CASEQGSGEKLFF

j_call: TRBJ1-1
cdr3_length: 15
v_call: TRBV10-1
clone_size: NA
d_call: NA
cdr3_nt: TGCGCCAGCAGTGAGTCGAGGGGACAGAACACTGAAGCTTTCTTT
cdr3_aa: CASSESRGQNTEAFF

j_call: TRBJ1-3
cdr3_length: 12
v_call: TRBV19
clone_size: NA
d_call: NA
cdr3_nt: TGTGCCAGTCAGGTCTCTGGAAACACCATATATTTT
cdr3_aa: CASQVSGNTIYF

j_call: TRBJ1-1
cdr3_length: 12
v_call: TRBV29-1
clone_size: NA
d_call: NA
cdr3_nt: TGCAGCGTCGTCAGGGCTGTAGGGGGAGCTTTCTTT
cdr3_aa: CSVVRAVGGAFF

j_call: TRBJ2-5
cdr3_length: 15
v_call: TRBV6-2/TRBV6-3
clone_size: once
d_call: TRBD1
cdr3_nt: TGTGCCAGCAGTTACGGGACAGGGGATGGAGAGACCCAGTACTTC
cdr3_aa: CASSYGTGDGETQYF

j_call: TRBJ2-5
cdr3_length: 14
v_call: TRBV7-9
clone_size: NA
d_call: NA
cdr3_nt: TGTGCCAGCAAGCCACCCGGGGGGCGGGAGACCCAGTACTTC
cdr3_aa: CASKPPGGRETQYF

j_call: TRBJ2-1
cdr3_length: 15
v_call: TRBV12-5
clone_size: NA
d_call: TRBD2
cdr3_nt: TGTGCTAGTGGCCGGGGACTAGCGGGGCAGTATGAGCAGTTCTTC
cdr3_aa: CASGRGLAGQYEQFF

j_call: TRBJ2-1
cdr3_length: 15
v_call: TRBV14
clone_size: NA
d_call: TRBD1
cdr3_nt: TGTGCCAGCAGCCCGCAGGGGGCGGGTTACAATGAGCAGTTCTTC
cdr3_aa: CASSPQGAGYNEQFF

j_call: TRBJ2-1
cdr3_length: 14
v_call: TRBV28
clone_size: NA
d_call: NA
cdr3_nt: TGTGCCAGCAGTTTGGTCTTGGGGCGTAATGAGCAGTTCTTC
cdr3_aa: CASSLVLGRNEQFF

j_call: TRBJ2-2
cdr3_length: 16
v_call: TRBV7-2
clone_size: NA
d_call: NA
cdr3_nt: TGTGCCAGCAGCTTATACAAACTAGCGAACACCGGGGAGCTGTTTTTT
cdr3_aa: CASSLYKLANTGELFF

j_call: TRBJ1-5
cdr3_length: 13
v_call: TRBV19
clone_size: NA
d_call: TRBD1
cdr3_nt: TGTGCCAGCGGAGGGGGCCCTAATCAGCCCCAGCATTTT
cdr3_aa: CASGGGPNQPQHF

j_call: TRBJ2-5
cdr3_length: 12
v_call: TRBV6-2/TRBV6-3
clone_size: NA
d_call: NA
cdr3_nt: TGTGCCAGCAGTTATCCCCAGGAGACCCAGTACTTC
cdr3_aa: CASSYPQETQYF

j_call: TRBJ2-7
cdr3_length: 16
v_call: TRBV3-1/TRBV3-2
clone_size: NA
d_call: NA
cdr3_nt: TGTGCCAGCAGCCACAGACAGGGAGGATCCTCCTACGAGCAGTACTTC
cdr3_aa: CASSHRQGGSSYEQYF

j_call: TRBJ1-4
cdr3_length: 15
v_call: TRBV4-2
clone_size: NA
d_call: TRBD1
cdr3_nt: TGTGCCAGCAGCCAAGACGGACAGGGGTTCGAAAAACTGTTTTTT
cdr3_aa: CASSQDGQGFEKLFF

j_call: TRBJ2-3
cdr3_length: 15
v_call: TRBV30
clone_size: NA
d_call: NA
cdr3_nt: TGTGCCTCCGCCCGGCGGGGAGGATTCACAGATACGCAGTATTTT
cdr3_aa: CASARRGGFTDTQYF

j_call: TRBJ2-5
cdr3_length: 14
v_call: TRBV7-9
clone_size: NA
d_call: TRBD2
cdr3_nt: TGTGCCAGCAGCCCCCGGGGGGGGACAGAGACCCAGTACTTC
cdr3_aa: CASSPRGGTETQYF

j_call: TRBJ1-1
cdr3_length: 13
v_call: TRBV12-3/TRBV12-4
clone_size: NA
d_call: NA
cdr3_nt: TGTGCCAGCAGTTTACTAGTGAACACTGAAGCTTTCTTT
cdr3_aa: CASSLLVNTEAFF

j_call: TRBJ2-3
cdr3_length: 14
v_call: TRBV6-5
clone_size: NA
d_call: TRBD2
cdr3_nt: TGTGCCAGCAGCACTAGCGGGAGATCCCATACGCAGTATTTT
cdr3_aa: CASSTSGRSHTQYF

j_call: TRBJ2-7
cdr3_length: 13
v_call: TRBV7-2
clone_size: NA
d_call: TRBD1
cdr3_nt: TGTGCCAGCGGGACAGGGATGACCTACGAGCAGTACTTC
cdr3_aa: CASGTGMTYEQYF

j_call: TRBJ2-2
cdr3_length: 14
v_call: TRBV6-5
clone_size: NA
d_call: TRBD1
cdr3_nt: TGTGCCAGCAGGCCAGGACAGGGCCCCGGGGAGCTGTTTTTT
cdr3_aa: CASRPGQGPGELFF

j_call: TRBJ1-2
cdr3_length: 21
v_call: TRBV3-1/TRBV3-2
clone_size: NA
d_call: TRBD1
cdr3_nt: TGTGCCAGCAGCCAAGATATCCAGGGGGACCTTCCCCCGGGGGGGCACTATGGCTACACCTTC
cdr3_aa: CASSQDIQGDLPPGGHYGYTF

j_call: TRBJ2-7
cdr3_length: 14
v_call: TRBV28
clone_size: NA
d_call: TRBD1
cdr3_nt: TGTGCCAGCAATTCGCCGGGACAGAATTACGAGCAGTACTTC
cdr3_aa: CASNSPGQNYEQYF

j_call: TRBJ1-5
cdr3_length: 13
v_call: TRBV10-3
clone_size: few
d_call: TRBD1
cdr3_nt: TGTGCCACCTCAGGGGGCCTGGATCAGCCCCAGCATTTT
cdr3_aa: CATSGGLDQPQHF

j_call: TRBJ2-7
cdr3_length: 15
v_call: TRBV19
clone_size: once
d_call: TRBD2
cdr3_nt: TGTGCCAGTAGTATTTTGGGTAGCGGGAGCTACGAGCAGTACTTC
cdr3_aa: CASSILGSGSYEQYF

j_call: TRBJ2-7
cdr3_length: 15
v_call: TRBV27
clone_size: NA
d_call: TRBD1
cdr3_nt: TGTGCCAGCAGGCCCCCCGGACAGGGGGCTAACGAGCAGTACTTC
cdr3_aa: CASRPPGQGANEQYF

j_call: TRBJ1-1
cdr3_length: 14
v_call: TRBV18
clone_size: NA
d_call: NA
cdr3_nt: TGTGCCAGCTCAACAAACGGGGGGAACACTGAAGCTTTCTTT
cdr3_aa: CASSTNGGNTEAFF

j_call: TRBJ1-3
cdr3_length: 15
v_call: TRBV5-6
clone_size: NA
d_call: TRBD1
cdr3_nt: TGTGCCAGCAGCCAAAGGGACAGGGGACGAAACACCATATATTTT
cdr3_aa: CASSQRDRGRNTIYF

j_call: TRBJ2-7
cdr3_length: 13
v_call: TRBV28
clone_size: once
d_call: NA
cdr3_nt: TGTGCCAGCAGTTTGGACAGCCCCTACGAGCAGTACTTC
cdr3_aa: CASSLDSPYEQYF

j_call: TRBJ2-2
cdr3_length: 16
v_call: TRBV2
clone_size: few
d_call: NA
cdr3_nt: TGTGCCAACAAAGAGGGGGGACTAACTAACACCGGGGAGCTGTTTTTT
cdr3_aa: CANKEGGLTNTGELFF

j_call: TRBJ2-1
cdr3_length: 14
v_call: TRBV7-2
clone_size: NA
d_call: NA
cdr3_nt: TGTGCCAGCAGCTTAGTGGCTTTCAACAATGAGCAGTTCTTC
cdr3_aa: CASSLVAFNNEQFF

j_call: TRBJ2-1
cdr3_length: 16
v_call: TRBV9
clone_size: NA
d_call: NA
cdr3_nt: TGTGCCAGCAGCGGTTGGGACTTTACCGACTACAATGAGCAGTTCTTC
cdr3_aa: CASSGWDFTDYNEQFF

j_call: TRBJ2-2
cdr3_length: 16
v_call: TRBV19
clone_size: NA
d_call: NA
cdr3_nt: TGTGCCAGTAGTTCTCCCCCGGACAAGAACACCGGGGAGCTGTTTTTT
cdr3_aa: CASSSPPDKNTGELFF

j_call: TRBJ2-3
cdr3_length: 17
v_call: TRBV5-5
clone_size: NA
d_call: TRBD2
cdr3_nt: TGTGCCAGCAGCTTTTTGGCACTAGCGGGAGGAAGAGATACGCAGTATTTT
cdr3_aa: CASSFLALAGGRDTQYF

j_call: TRBJ2-7
cdr3_length: 14
v_call: TRBV3-1/TRBV3-2
clone_size: NA
d_call: NA
cdr3_nt: TGTGCCAGCAGCCAAGGGGACACCTTCTACGAGCAGTACTTC
cdr3_aa: CASSQGDTFYEQYF